This T cell receptor beta chain was profiled in a study of shared clonotypes between healthy human individuals. At the level of the study: Donors consisted of two women and three men between 18 and 49. Overall study findings and caveats: The naive CD4 repertoires of a few donors were compared, and approximately 4.7% of clonotypes were shared.

Sequencing was performed with immunoSEQ multiplex PCR; in TCRdb, only in-frame clones are kept and a portion is missing. The sample carries some 500,000 clones, approximately 95% recorded once. Worth noting for this clone: Its antigen is as yet unknown.

CDR3 length equals 15 residues. Per germline, CDR1 LNHNV and CDR2 YYDKDF (reference sequence). V gave up 4 bases and J gave up 10 bases; unmatched junction bases: 10. Input material: naive CD4+ T cells sorted from blood. Subset reported: CD45RA+ positively selected. The J gene is TRBJ1-4, the V gene TRBV15; 9 positions agree with TRBD1. The source is a woman under 40 in good health. In DNA, the CDR3 is TGTGCCACCAGCATAGGGGACAGGGACCTCGGAAAACTGTTTTTT. Protein: CATSIGDRDLGKLFF.